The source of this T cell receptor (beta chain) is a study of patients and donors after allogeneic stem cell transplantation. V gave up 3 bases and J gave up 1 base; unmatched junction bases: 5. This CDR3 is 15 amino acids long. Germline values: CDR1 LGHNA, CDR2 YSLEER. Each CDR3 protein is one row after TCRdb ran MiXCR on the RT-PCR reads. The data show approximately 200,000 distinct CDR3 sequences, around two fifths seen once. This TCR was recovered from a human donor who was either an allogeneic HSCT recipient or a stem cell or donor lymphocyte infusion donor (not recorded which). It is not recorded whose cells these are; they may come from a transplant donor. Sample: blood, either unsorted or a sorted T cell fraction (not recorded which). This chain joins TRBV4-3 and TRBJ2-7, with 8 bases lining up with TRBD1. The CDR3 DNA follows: TGCGCCAGCAGCCAGGAGGGGACAGGATCCTACGAGCAGTACTTC. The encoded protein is CASSQEGTGSYEQYF.